Shown below are 10 T cell receptor beta chains from a single sample sequenced in a study of cytomegalovirus exposure and HLA in healthy donors. The primer mix had 60 Vbeta and 13 Jbeta primers. Method: immunoSEQ multiplex PCR; TCRdb's copy keeps in-frame clones and lacks some. The clone table shows some 75,000 clones, with the ten largest holding roughly 0.8%. Input material: PBMCs. The receptors were sampled from a boy younger than 18 in good health and CMV-seronegative.

The chain joins TRBV6-5 to TRBJ2-7; TRBD1 agrees at 9 bases. CDR1 and CDR2 from the germline V gene are MNHEY and SVGAGI. The CDR3 runs to 14 residues. The V segment lost 4 bases and the J segment 2 bases; nucleotides outside the gene matches: 3. CDR3: CASSLGTGTYEQYF. CDR3 coding DNA: TGTGCCAGCAGTTTAGGGACAGGGACCTACGAGCAGTACTTC.

This sequence joins TRBV5-1 and TRBJ2-7, with TRBD1 matching over 8 bases. Germline CDR1 is SGHRS and CDR2 is YFSETQ. The CDR3 runs 13 residues. Germline trimming cut 4 bases from V and 2 bases from J; bases unmatched to any gene: 2. The CDR3 sequence is CASSRDRPYEQYF. CDR3 sequence (DNA): TGCGCCAGCAGCCGGGACAGGCCCTACGAGCAGTACTTC.

CDR3 sequence reads: CASGWRGRIRSPLHF. The CDR3 DNA is TGTGCTAGTGGGTGGAGGGGGCGGATTAGGTCACCCCTCCACTTT. The V and J genes are TRBV12-5 and TRBJ1-6; TRBD1 aligns across 7 bases. CDR3 size: 15 residues. Per the germline V gene, CDR1 is LGHNT and CDR2 is FRNRAP. Trimming cost V 6 bases and J 10 bases; bases outside gene matches: 12. Full variable domain (remainder filled in from reference TRBV12-5 and TRBJ1-6): DARVTQTPRHKVTEMGQEVTMRCQPILGHNTVFWYRQTMMQGLELLAYFRNRAPLDDSGMPKDRFSAEMPDATLATLKIQPSEPRDSAVYFCASGWRGRIRSPLHFGNGTRLTVT.

J is TRBJ2-5 and V is TRBV11-3, with D tentatively TRBD2 (6 bases). V lost 8 bases and J 3 bases, leaving 19 bases between the germline ends. The germline V gene encodes CDR1 SGHNT and CDR2 YENEEA. The CDR3 has 15 amino acids. The chain's CDR3 is CASPTLGGEEETQYF. The CDR3 DNA is TGTGCCAGCCCCACACTAGGAGGGGAAGAAGAGACCCAGTACTTC.

The chain combines TRBV2 with TRBJ2-5, with 9 nucleotides matching TRBD1. V dropped 10 bases and J dropped 4; count of bases not matched to a gene: 7. This CDR3 spans 13 amino acids. Germline V lookup: CDR1 SNHLY, CDR2 FYNNEI. CDR3 nucleotide sequence: TGTGCCACCAGGGCGGGACAGGGAGAGACCCAGTACTTC. Translated, it gives CATRAGQGETQYF.

The V gene is TRBV30, the J gene TRBJ2-7; the match to TRBD1 covers 8 bases. The CDR3 is made up of 15 amino acids. V was pared by 0 bases and J by 2 bases, with 6 bases of the junction left unmatched. Germline CDR1 reads GTSNPN; CDR2 reads SVGIG (reference sequence). The CDR3 spells CAWSVAGTGAYEQYF. The DNA of the CDR3 is TGTGCCTGGAGTGTAGCAGGGACAGGTGCCTACGAGCAGTACTTC.

The chain is built from TRBV7-2 and TRBJ2-3; 7 bases are shared with TRBD1. Trimming cost V 1 base and J 5 bases; bases outside gene matches: 9. Germline values: CDR1 SGHTA, CDR2 FQGNSA. The length of the CDR3 is 16 residues. This chain's CDR3 is CASSLVDRALLDTQYF. The CDR3 nucleotides read TGTGCCAGCAGCTTAGTCGACAGGGCCCTTTTAGATACGCAGTATTTT. The whole variable domain, filled in from reference TRBV7-2 and TRBJ2-3, reads GAGVSQSPSNKVTEKGKDVELRCDPISGHTALYWYRQSLGQGLEFLIYFQGNSAPDKSGLPSDRFSAERTGGSVSTLTIQRTQQEDSAVYLCASSLVDRALLDTQYFGPGTRLTVL.

CDR3 amino acids: CASSEADYGYTF. The CDR3 coding sequence is TGTGCCAGCAGTGAAGCCGACTATGGCTACACCTTC. This sequence joins TRBV2 and TRBJ1-2; D not certain. Germline V CDR1 and CDR2: SNHLY, FYNNEI. V gave up 0 bases and J gave up 3 bases, with 2 bases separating them. There are 12 residues in the CDR3. The variable domain in full, completed from reference TRBV2 and TRBJ1-2, reads EPEVTQTPSHQVTQMGQEVILRCVPISNHLYFYWYRQILGQKVEFLVSFYNNEISEKSEIFDDQFSVERPDGSNFTLKIRSTKLEDSAMYFCASSEADYGYTFGSGTRLTVV.

The J gene is TRBJ2-7, the V gene TRBV6-1; 7 nucleotides match TRBD1. The CDR3 consists of 14 residues. J gave up 3 bases and V 0 bases, and 2 bases lay outside the gene matches. Looked up from germline, CDR1 is MNHNS and CDR2 is SASEGT. CDR3: CASSEADRYYEQYF. Here the CDR3 DNA reads TGTGCCAGCAGTGAAGCGGACAGGTACTACGAGCAGTACTTC.

V and J are TRBV9 and TRBJ2-1, with 12 positions matching TRBD2. The germline V gene has CDR1 SGDLS and CDR2 YYNGEE. V dropped 3 bases and J dropped 8; count of bases not matched to a gene: 12. The CDR3 covers 17 residues. CDR3 amino acids: CASSGRGGLAGGDEQFF. DNA for the CDR3: TGTGCCAGCAGCGGGAGAGGTGGGCTAGCGGGAGGGGATGAGCAGTTCTTC.